This T cell receptor beta chain was recorded in a study of cytomegalovirus exposure and HLA in healthy donors. V was clipped by 5 bases and J by 0 bases, with 15 bases between them. The CDR3 runs 16 residues. Germline-derived CDR1 and CDR2 are MNHEY and SMNVEV (reference sequence). Sequencing was performed with immunoSEQ multiplex PCR; in TCRdb, only in-frame clones are kept and a portion is missing. The table lists 65,000 to 80,000 clones, roughly 94% of them singletons. J is TRBJ2-3 and V is TRBV27; D gene ambiguous. The clonotype comes from a woman aged 18-29 years in good health and CMV-seropositive. Sequencing used PBMCs. The DNA of the CDR3 is TGTGCCAGCAGTCCGCTACAGCCCACAAGCACAGATACGCAGTATTTT. Amino acids: CASSPLQPTSTDTQYF.